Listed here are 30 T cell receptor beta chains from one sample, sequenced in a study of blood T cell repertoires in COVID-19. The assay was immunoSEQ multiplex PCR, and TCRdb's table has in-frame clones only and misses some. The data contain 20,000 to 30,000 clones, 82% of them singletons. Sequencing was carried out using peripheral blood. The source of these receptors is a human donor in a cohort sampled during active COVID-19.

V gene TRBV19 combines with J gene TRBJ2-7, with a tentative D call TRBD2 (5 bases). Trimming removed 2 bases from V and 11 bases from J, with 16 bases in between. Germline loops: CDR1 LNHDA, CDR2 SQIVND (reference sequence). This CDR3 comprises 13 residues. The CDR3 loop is CASSILGTGVKYF. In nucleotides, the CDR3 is TGTGCCAGTAGTATACTGGGAACCGGGGTGAAGTACTTC.

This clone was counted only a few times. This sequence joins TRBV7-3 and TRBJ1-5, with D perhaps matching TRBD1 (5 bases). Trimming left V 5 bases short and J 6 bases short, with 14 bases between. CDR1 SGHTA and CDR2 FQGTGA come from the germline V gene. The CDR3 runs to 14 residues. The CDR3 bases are TGTGCCAGCAGCCTTAATGGGGGGAGTCAGCCCCAGCATTTT. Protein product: CASSLNGGSQPQHF.

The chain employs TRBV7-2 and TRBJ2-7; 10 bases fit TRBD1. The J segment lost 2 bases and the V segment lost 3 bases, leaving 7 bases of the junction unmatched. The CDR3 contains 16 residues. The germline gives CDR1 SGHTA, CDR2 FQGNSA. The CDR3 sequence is CASSLGQGLGPYEQYF. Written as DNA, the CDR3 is TGTGCCAGCAGCTTGGGACAGGGGTTAGGGCCCTACGAGCAGTACTTC.

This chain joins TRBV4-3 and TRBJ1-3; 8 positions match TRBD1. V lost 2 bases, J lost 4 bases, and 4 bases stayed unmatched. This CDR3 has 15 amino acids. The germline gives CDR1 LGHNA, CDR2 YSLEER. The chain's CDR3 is CASSQHRQGGNTIYF. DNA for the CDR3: TGCGCCAGCAGCCAACACAGACAGGGGGGAAACACCATATATTTT.

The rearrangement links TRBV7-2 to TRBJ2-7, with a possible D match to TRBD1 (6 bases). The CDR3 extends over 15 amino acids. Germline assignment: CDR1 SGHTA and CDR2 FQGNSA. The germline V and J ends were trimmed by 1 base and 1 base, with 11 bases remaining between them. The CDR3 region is CASSLGPGESYEQYF. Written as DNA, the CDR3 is TGTGCCAGCAGCTTAGGTCCAGGGGAATCCTACGAGCAGTACTTC.

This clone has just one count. The CDR3 here is CASSTQTGPRGNTIYF. The CDR3 DNA follows: TGTGCCAGCAGCACACAGACAGGGCCACGGGGAAACACCATATATTTT. The chain employs TRBV13 and TRBJ1-3; 7 bases are a match to TRBD1. CDR3 length: 16 residues. J gave up 4 bases and V 5 bases, and 11 bases lay outside the gene matches. Germline values: CDR1 PRHDT, CDR2 FYEKMQ (reference sequence).

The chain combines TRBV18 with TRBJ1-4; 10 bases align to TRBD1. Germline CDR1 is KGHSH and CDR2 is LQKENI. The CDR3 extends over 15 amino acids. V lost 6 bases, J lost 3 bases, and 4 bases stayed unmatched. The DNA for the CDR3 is TGTGCCAGCTCGTCGGACAGGGGGTCTAATGAAAAACTGTTTTTT. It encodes CASSSDRGSNEKLFF.

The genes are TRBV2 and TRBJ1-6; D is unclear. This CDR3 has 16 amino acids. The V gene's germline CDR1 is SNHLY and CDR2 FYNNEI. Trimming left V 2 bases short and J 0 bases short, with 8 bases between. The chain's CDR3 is CASSERQVSYNSPLHF. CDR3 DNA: TGTGCCAGCAGTGAAAGGCAGGTCTCCTATAATTCACCCCTCCACTTT.

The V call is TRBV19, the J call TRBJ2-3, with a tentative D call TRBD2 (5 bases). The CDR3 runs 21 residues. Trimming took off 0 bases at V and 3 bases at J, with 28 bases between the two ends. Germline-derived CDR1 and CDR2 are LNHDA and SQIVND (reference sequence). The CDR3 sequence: CASSIDLGRRGSLLGTDTQYF. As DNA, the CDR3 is TGTGCCAGTAGTATAGATCTGGGTCGTCGGGGAAGCCTACTGGGGACAGATACGCAGTATTTT.

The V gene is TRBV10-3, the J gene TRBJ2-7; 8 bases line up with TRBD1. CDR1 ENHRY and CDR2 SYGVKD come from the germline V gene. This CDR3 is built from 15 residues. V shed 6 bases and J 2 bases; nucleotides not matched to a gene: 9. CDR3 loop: CAISPGTGSTYEQYF. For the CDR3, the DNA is TGTGCCATCAGCCCCGGGACAGGATCAACCTACGAGCAGTACTTC.

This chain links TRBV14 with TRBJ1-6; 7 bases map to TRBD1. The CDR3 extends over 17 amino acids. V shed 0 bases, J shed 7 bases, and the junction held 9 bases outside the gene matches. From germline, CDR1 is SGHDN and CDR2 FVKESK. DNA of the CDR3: TGTGCCAGCAGCCAAGATCTGAGACAGGGAAGGAATTCACCCCTCCACTTT. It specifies CASSQDLRQGRNSPLHF. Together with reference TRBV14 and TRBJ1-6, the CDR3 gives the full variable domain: EAGVTQFPSHSVIEKGQTVTLRCDPISGHDNLYWYRRVMGKEIKFLLHFVKESKQDESGMPNNRFLAERTGGTYSTLKVQPAELEDSGVYFCASSQDLRQGRNSPLHFGNGTRLTVT.

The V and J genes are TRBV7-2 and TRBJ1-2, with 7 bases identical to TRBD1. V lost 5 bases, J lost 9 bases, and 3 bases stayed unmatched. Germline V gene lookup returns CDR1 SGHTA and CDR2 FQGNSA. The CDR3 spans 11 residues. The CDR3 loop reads CASSNRGSYTF. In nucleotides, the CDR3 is TGTGCCAGCAGCAACAGGGGAAGCTACACCTTC.

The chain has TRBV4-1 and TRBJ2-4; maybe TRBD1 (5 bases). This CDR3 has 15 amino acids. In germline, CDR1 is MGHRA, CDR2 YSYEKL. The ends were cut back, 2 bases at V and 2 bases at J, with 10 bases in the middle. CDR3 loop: CASSQIPGPKNIQYF. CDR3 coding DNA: TGCGCCAGCAGCCAAATTCCAGGGCCCAAAAACATTCAGTACTTC.

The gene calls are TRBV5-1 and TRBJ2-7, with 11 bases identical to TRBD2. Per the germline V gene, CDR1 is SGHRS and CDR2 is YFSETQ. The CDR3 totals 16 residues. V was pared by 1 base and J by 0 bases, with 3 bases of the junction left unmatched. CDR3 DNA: TGCGCCAGCAGCTTGAGGACTAGCGGGTACTCCTACGAGCAGTACTTC. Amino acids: CASSLRTSGYSYEQYF.

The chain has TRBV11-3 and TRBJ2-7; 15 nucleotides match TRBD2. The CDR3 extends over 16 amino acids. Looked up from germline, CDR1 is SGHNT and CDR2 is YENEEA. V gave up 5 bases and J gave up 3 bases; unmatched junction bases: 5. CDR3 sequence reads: CASSPGLAGGVYEQYF. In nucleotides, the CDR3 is TGTGCCAGCAGCCCGGGACTAGCGGGAGGTGTCTACGAGCAGTACTTC.

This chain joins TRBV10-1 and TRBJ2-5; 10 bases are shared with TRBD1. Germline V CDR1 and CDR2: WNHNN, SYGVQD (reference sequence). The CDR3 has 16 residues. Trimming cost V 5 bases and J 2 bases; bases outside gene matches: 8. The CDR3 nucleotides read TGCGCCAGCAGTAGGGGACAGGGGCCTAGGCAAGAGACCCAGTACTTC. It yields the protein CASSRGQGPRQETQYF.

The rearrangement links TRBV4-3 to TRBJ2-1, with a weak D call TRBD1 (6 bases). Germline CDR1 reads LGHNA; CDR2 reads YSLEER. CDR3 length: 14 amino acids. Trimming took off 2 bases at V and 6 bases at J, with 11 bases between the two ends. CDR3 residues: CASSQSTGPNEQFF. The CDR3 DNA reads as TGCGCCAGCAGCCAATCGACAGGCCCCAATGAGCAGTTCTTC.

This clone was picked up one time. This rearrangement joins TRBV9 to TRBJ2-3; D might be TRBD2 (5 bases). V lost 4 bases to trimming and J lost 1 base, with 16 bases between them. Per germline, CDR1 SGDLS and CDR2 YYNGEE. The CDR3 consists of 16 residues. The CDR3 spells CASSFNQRTGTDTQYF. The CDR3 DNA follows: TGTGCCAGCAGCTTCAACCAGCGGACGGGCACAGATACGCAGTATTTT.

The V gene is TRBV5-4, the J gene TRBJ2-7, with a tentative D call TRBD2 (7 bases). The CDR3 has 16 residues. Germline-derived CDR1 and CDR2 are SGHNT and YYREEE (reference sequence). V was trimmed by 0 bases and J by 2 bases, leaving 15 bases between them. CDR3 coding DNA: TGTGCCAGCAGCTTGGGGGGGGGCAGTAAAGCCTACGAGCAGTACTTC. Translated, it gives CASSLGGGSKAYEQYF.

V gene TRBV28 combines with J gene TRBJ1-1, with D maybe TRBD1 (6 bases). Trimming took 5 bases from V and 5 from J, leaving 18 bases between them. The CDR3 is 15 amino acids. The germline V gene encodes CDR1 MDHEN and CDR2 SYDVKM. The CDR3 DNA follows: TGTGCCAGCAGTCTCGGTGGGGGGGCGTGGACTGAAGCTTTCTTT. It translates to CASSLGGGAWTEAFF.

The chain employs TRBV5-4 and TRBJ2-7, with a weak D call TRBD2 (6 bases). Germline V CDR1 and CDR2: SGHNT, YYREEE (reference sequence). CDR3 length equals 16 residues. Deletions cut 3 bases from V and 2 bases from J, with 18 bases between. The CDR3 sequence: CASSYMGLLNTYEQYF. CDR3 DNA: TGTGCCAGCAGCTATATGGGACTCCTAAATACCTACGAGCAGTACTTC.

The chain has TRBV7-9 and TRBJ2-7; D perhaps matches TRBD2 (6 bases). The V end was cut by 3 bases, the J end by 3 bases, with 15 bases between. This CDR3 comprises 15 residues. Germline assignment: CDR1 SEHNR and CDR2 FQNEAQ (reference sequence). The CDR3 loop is CASSFYGGDFYEQYF. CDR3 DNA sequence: TGTGCCAGCAGCTTTTACGGGGGTGACTTCTACGAGCAGTACTTC. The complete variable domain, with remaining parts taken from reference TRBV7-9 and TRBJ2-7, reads DTGVSQNPRHKITKRGQNVTFRCDPISEHNRLYWYRQTLGQGPEFLTYFQNEAQLEKSRLLSDRFSAERPKGSFSTLEIQRTEQGDSAMYLCASSFYGGDFYEQYFGPGTRLTVT.

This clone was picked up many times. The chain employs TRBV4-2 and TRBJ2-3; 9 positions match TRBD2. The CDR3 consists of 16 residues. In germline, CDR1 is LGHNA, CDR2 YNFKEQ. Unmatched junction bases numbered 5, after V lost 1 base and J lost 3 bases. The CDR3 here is CASSQAGGGATDTQYF. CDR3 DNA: TGTGCCAGCAGCCAAGCTGGCGGGGGGGCAACAGATACGCAGTATTTT.

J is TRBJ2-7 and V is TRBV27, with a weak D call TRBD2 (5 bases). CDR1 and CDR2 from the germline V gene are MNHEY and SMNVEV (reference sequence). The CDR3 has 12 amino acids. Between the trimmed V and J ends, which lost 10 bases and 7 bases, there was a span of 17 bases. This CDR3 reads CATLTPSGEQYF. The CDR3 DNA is TGTGCCACACTAACCCCCTCGGGGGAGCAGTACTTC.

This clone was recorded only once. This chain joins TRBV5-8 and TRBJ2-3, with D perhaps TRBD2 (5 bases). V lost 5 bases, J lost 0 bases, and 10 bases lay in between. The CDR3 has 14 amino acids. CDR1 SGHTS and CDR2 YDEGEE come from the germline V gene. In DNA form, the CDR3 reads TGTGCCAGCAGAGCCCGGGGAAGCACAGATACGCAGTATTTT. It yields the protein CASRARGSTDTQYF.

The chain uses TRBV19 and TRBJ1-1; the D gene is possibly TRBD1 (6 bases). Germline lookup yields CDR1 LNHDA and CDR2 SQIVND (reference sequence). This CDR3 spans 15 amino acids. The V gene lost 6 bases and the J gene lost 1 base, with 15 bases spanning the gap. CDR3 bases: TGTGCCAGTAGATTGGGTGGACAGCGGAACACTGAAGCTTTCTTT. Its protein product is CASRLGGQRNTEAFF.

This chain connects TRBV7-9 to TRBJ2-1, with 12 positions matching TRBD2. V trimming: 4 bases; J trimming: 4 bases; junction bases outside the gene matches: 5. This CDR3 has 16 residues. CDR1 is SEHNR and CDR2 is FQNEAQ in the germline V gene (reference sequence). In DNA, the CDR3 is TGTGCCAGCAGCTCCGCTAGCGGGAGGGGGTACAATGAGCAGTTCTTC. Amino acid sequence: CASSSASGRGYNEQFF.

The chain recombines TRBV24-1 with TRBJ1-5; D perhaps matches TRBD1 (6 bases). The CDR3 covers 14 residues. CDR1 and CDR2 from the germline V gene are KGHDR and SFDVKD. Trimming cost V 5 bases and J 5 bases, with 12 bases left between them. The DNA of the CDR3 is TGTGCCACCAGTGGTCTTGAGGGGGATCAGCCCCAGCATTTT. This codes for CATSGLEGDQPQHF.

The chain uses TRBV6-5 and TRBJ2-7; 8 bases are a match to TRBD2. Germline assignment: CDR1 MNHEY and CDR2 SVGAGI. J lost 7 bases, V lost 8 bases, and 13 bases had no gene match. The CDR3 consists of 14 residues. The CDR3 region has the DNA TGTGCCAGCTGGAGCGGGGGAATCGTATTTGAGCAGTACTTC. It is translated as CASWSGGIVFEQYF.

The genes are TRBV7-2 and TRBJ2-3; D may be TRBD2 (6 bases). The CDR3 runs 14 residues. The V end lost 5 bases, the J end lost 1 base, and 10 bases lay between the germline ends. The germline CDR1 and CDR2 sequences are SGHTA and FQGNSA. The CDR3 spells CASSRTGGTDTQYF. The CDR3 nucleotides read TGTGCCAGCAGCAGGACGGGAGGCACAGATACGCAGTATTTT.